This entry features one T cell receptor beta chain sequence. Its antigen remains unknown. One junction end disagrees with the germline gene, perhaps due to a read error. This CDR3 has 14 amino acids. Germline V gene sequence: CDR1 MDHEN, CDR2 SYDVKM. These data belong to a study of blood T cells in healthy people across ages. Notes on the study in general: TCR beta diversity, measured per million T cells, fell in a roughly linear way with age.

A second PCR, run for about 6 to 12 cycles, used a sample-barcoded 5' primer plus a J-beta primer mix. TCRdb re-analysed the 5' RACE reads in MiXCR, keeping a single row per CDR3 protein. The sample has fewer than 750,000 distinct CDR3 sequences; around 52% are singletons. The chain has TRBV28 and TRBJ2-1; a weak D match, TRBD1 (5 bases). Sequencing was performed on blood. This receptor was obtained from a woman over 75 in good health. This CDR3 is CASSLGLIYNGQFF. For the CDR3, the DNA is TGTGCCAGCAGTTTGGGGCTGATCTACAATGGGCAGTTCTTC.